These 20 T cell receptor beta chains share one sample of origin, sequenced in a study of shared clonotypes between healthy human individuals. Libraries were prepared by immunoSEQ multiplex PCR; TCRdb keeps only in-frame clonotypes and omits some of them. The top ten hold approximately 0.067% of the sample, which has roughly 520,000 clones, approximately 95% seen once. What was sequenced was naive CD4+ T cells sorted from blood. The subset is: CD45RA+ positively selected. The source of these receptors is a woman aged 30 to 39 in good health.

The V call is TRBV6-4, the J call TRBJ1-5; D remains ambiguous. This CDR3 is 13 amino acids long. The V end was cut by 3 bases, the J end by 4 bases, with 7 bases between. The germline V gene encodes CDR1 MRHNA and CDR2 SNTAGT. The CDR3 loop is CASSEFYNQPQHF. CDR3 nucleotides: TGTGCCAGCAGTGAATTCTATAATCAGCCCCAGCATTTT.

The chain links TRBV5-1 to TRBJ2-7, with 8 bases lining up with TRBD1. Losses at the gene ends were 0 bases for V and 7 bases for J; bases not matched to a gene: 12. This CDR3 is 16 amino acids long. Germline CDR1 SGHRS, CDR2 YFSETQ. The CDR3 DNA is TGCGCCAGCAGCTTGGGGGCCGGCAGGGGGCTTCGGGAGCAGTACTTC. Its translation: CASSLGAGRGLREQYF.

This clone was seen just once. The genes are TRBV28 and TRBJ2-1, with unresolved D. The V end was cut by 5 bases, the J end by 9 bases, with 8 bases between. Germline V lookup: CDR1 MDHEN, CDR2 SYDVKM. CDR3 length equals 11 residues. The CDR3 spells CASSLSGEQFF. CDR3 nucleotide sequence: TGTGCCAGCAGTCTGTCAGGTGAGCAGTTCTTC.

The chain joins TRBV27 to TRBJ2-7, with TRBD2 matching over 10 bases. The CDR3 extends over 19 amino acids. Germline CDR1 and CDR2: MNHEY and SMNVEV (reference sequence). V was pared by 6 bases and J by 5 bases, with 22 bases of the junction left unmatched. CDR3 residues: CASRPIRVVSSGSFHEQYF. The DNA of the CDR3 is TGTGCCAGCAGGCCAATCCGGGTAGTCTCTAGCGGGAGCTTCCACGAGCAGTACTTC.

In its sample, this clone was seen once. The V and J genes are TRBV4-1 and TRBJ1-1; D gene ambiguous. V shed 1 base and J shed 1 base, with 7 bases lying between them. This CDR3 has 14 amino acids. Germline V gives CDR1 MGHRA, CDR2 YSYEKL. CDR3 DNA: TGCGCCAGCAGCCAAGGGTATTCGAACACTGAAGCTTTCTTT. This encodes CASSQGYSNTEAFF.

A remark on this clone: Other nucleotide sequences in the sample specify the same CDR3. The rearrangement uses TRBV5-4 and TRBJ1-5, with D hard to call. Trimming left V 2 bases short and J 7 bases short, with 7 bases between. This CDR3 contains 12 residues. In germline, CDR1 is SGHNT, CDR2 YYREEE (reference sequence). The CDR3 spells CASSFPNQPQHF. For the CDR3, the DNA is TGTGCCAGCAGCTTCCCAAACCAGCCCCAGCATTTT.

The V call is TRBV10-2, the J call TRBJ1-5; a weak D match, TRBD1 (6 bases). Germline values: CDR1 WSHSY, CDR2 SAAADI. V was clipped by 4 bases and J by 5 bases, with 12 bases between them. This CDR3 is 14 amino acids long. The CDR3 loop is CASSAQGRDQPQHF. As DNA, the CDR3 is TGCGCCAGCAGTGCCCAGGGGCGGGATCAGCCCCAGCATTTT.

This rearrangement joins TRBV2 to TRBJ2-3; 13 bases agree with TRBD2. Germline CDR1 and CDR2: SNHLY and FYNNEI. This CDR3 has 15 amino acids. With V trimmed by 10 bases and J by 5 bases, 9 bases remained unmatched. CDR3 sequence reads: CATTPGLAGLDTQYF. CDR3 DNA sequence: TGTGCCACCACGCCGGGACTAGCGGGATTAGATACGCAGTATTTT.

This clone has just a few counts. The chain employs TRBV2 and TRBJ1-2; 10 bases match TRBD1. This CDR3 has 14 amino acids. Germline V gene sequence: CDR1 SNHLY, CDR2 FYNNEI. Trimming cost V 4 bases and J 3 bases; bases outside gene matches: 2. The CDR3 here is CASSGQGADYGYTF. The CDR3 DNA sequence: TGTGCCAGCAGTGGACAGGGGGCTGACTATGGCTACACCTTC.

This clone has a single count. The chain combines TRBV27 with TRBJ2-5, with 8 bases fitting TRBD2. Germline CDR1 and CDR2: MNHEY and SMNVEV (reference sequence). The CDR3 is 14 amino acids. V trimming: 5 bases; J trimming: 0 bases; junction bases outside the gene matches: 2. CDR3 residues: CASSAGGYQETQYF. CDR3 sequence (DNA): TGTGCCAGCAGTGCGGGAGGTTACCAAGAGACCCAGTACTTC.

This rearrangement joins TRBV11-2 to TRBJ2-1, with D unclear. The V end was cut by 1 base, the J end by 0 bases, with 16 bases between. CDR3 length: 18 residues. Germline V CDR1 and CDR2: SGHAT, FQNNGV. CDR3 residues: CASSLGPYKARSYNEQFF. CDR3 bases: TGTGCCAGCAGCTTAGGGCCCTATAAAGCTCGCTCCTACAATGAGCAGTTCTTC.

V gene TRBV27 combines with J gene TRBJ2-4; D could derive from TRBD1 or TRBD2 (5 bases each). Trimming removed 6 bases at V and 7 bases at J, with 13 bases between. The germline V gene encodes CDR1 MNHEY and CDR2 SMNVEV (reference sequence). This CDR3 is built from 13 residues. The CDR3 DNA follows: TGTGCCAGCAGACGGGACCCAGGGAACATTCAGTACTTC. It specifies CASRRDPGNIQYF.

The CDR3 protein is CASSPGEFRDEQFF. CDR3 DNA sequence: TGCGCCAGCAGCCCGGGCGAATTCAGGGATGAGCAGTTCTTC. The chain carries TRBV5-1 and TRBJ2-1; TRBD1 might be the D (5 bases). The germline V gene has CDR1 SGHRS and CDR2 YFSETQ. V lost 4 bases and J 8 bases, leaving 16 bases between the germline ends. The CDR3 loop spans 14 amino acids.

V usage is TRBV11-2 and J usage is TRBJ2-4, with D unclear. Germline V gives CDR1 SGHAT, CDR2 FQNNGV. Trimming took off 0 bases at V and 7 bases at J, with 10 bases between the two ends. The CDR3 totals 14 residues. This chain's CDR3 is CASSLDGMGNIQYF. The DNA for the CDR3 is TGTGCCAGCAGCTTAGACGGTATGGGCAACATTCAGTACTTC.

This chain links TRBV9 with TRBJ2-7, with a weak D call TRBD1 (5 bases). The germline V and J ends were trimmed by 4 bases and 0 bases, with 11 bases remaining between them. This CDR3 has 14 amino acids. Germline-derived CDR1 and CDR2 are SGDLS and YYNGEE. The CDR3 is CASSTRQSSYEQYF. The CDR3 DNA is TGTGCCAGCAGCACCAGACAGTCCTCCTACGAGCAGTACTTC.

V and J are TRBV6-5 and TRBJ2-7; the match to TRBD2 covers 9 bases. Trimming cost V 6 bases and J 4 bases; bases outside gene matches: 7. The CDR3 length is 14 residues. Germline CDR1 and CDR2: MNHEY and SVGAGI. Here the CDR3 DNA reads TGTGCCAGCAGAGATAGCGGGAGAGGGTACGAGCAGTACTTC. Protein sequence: CASRDSGRGYEQYF.

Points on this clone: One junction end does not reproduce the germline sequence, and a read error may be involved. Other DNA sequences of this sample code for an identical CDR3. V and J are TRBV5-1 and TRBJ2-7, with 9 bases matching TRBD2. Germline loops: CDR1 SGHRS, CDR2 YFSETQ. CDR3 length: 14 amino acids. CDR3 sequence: CASSFSGSSYEQYF. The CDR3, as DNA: TGCGCCAGCAGCTTTAGCGGGAGTAGCTACGAACAGTACTTC. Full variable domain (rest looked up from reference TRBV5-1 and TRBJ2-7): KAGVTQTPRYLIKTRGQQVTLSCSPISGHRSVSWYQQTPGQGLQFLFEYFSETQRNKGNFPGRFSGRQFSNSRSEMNVSTLELGDSALYLCASSFSGSSYEQYFGPGTRLTVT.

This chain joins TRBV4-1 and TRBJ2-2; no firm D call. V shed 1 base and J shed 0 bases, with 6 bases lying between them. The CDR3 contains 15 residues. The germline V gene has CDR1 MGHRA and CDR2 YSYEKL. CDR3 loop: CASSQVLSNTGELFF. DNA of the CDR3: TGCGCCAGCAGCCAAGTTTTGTCGAACACCGGGGAGCTGTTTTTT.

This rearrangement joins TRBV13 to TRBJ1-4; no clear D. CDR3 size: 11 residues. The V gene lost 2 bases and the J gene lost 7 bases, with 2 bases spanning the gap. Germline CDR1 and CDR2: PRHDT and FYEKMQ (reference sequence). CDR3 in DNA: TGTGCCAGCAGCTTATCTGAAAAACTGTTTTTT. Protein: CASSLSEKLFF. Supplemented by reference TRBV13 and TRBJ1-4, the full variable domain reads AAGVIQSPRHLIKEKRETATLKCYPIPRHDTVYWYQQGPGQDPQFLISFYEKMQSDKGSIPDRFSAQQFSDYHSELNMSSLELGDSALYFCASSLSEKLFFGSGTQLSVL.

The CDR3 protein is CASSRPDSRADTQYF. The CDR3 DNA reads as TGTGCCAGCAGCCGCCCGGATTCTCGTGCAGATACGCAGTATTTT. The chain has TRBV4-2 and TRBJ2-3; D remains ambiguous. The germline V and J ends were trimmed by 4 bases and 4 bases, with 15 bases remaining between them. Germline CDR1 reads LGHNA; CDR2 reads YNFKEQ. The CDR3 extends over 15 amino acids.